Sequencing of this T cell receptor (beta chain) was carried out in a study of human thymus T cells (dated by TCRdb to about 2020). Regarding the study in general: The study used under 10 infant thymus samples plus four related peripheral blood samples to characterize TCR alpha and beta repertoires. Donor ages ranged from roughly 7 to 250 days, and the cohort comprised roughly 6 male and a couple of female infants. Points the paper makes about the study in general: The related research reported highly overlapping thymic TCR repertoires among unrelated individuals. V and J gene segment usage appeared biased in both thymic and peripheral blood repertoires. On average, about 800,000 unique TCRB clonotypes were obtained from thymus samples, compared with about 84,000 from blood samples.

The immunoSEQ multiplex PCR assay was used to amplify the TCRB and TCRAD loci from a standardized amount of quality-controlled genomic DNA. The amplicons covered the V(D)J region and were long enough to include the CDR3 and to identify the V and J genes. The amplicons were sequenced on an Illumina platform via the commercial immunoSEQ service. Concerning the study's data processing: Primer bias and sequencing errors were corrected as previously described, and TCRAD and TCRB were defined on the basis of the IMGT database. The repertoires were analysed using immunoSEQ Analyzer 3.0 and VDJTools for basic statistics, V/J segment usage, diversity estimates, rarefaction and pairwise overlap. Chao1, ChaoE, Efron-Thisted, Shannon and inverse Simpson indices were used to estimate diversity, which was also estimated on datasets down-sampled to the smallest sample. Repertoire overlap used strict matching of CDR3 nucleotide sequence, V gene and J gene, with Jaccard-based multidimensional scaling clustering. TCRdb stores this immuneACCESS table with in-frame sequences only. Part of the clones is absent; in the studies checked, under half of the shortfall reflects unresolved V genes, and no reason is known for the rest. V, J and clone size derive from that table, while D and trimming were established from the DNA sequence. This sample gives 55,000 to 85,000 clones in total; 90% to 95% of them show up just once. The top ten clonotypes cover under 0.04% of the sample.

Clipping removes 5 bases from V and 8 bases from J, with 23 as the unmatched junction base count. For CDR1 and CDR2, the germline V gene lists SGHDN and FVKESK. The CDR3 contains 18 residues, cysteine and phenylalanine counted. Only the CDR3 portion is preserved as DNA: 54 bases, with reading frame beginning at the first base. The thymus tissue came from surgical resects taken out during corrective cardiac surgery. In Finland, the donors were immunologically healthy infants who were having open corrective cardiac surgery for congenital heart defects. After being mechanically released from the tissue, thymocytes were kept at -70 degrees C in pellets of about 8.5-32 million cells. Genomic DNA was extracted from frozen cell pellets with a QIAsymphony instrument. In regard to this clone: The antigen this receptor binds is unknown. The sample holds no much larger clone one base away, and base qualities are not on file.

The rearranged chain carries TRBV14 and TRBJ1-2; 7 junctional bases match TRBD1. The TCR originated in a girl in the first two years of life with a congenital heart defect but otherwise immunologically healthy. The sequencing sample was made of thymus tissue. The sequence in DNA is TGTGCCAGCAGCAAAGGGGGCCGGGCTGGATCCTGGGGTCGAGGCTACACCTTC. The resulting protein is CASSKGGRAGSWGRGYTF.